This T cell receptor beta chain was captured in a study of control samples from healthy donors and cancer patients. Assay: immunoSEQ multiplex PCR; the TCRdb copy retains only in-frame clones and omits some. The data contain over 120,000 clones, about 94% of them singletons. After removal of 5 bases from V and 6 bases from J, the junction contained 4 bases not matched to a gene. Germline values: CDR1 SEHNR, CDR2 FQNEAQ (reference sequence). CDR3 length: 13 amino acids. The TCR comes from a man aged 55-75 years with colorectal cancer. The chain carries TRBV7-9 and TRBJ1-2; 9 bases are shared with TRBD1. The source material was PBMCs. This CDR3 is CASSLRQGDGYTF. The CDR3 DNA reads TGTGCCAGCAGCCTACGACAGGGGGATGGCTACACCTTC.